Described below is a single T cell receptor (beta chain) sequence and its context. Its target is not known. CDR3 length: 16 amino acids. The germline V gene has CDR1 LNHDA and CDR2 SQIVND (reference sequence). Losses at the gene ends were 1 base for V and 7 bases for J; bases not matched to a gene: 8. This table comes from immunoSEQ multiplex PCR, and its TCRdb copy is limited to in-frame clones, with some not included. The table shows about 26,000 clones, with over 75% occurring only once. This sample is part of a study of T cell responses to AZD1222 COVID-19 vaccine. Overall study results and limits: Clonal diversity was possibly underestimated, and the donors were mostly white British, with more females.

The sequence derives from an adult who received the AZD1222 COVID-19 vaccine. The specimen was peripheral blood, collected 28 days after the second AZD1222 dose. The V gene is TRBV19, the J gene TRBJ1-5; 9 bases match TRBD1. CDR3 DNA: TGTGCCAGTAGTATAGGCGTACAGGGGGCACGACAGCCCCAGCATTTT. This translates into CASSIGVQGARQPQHF.